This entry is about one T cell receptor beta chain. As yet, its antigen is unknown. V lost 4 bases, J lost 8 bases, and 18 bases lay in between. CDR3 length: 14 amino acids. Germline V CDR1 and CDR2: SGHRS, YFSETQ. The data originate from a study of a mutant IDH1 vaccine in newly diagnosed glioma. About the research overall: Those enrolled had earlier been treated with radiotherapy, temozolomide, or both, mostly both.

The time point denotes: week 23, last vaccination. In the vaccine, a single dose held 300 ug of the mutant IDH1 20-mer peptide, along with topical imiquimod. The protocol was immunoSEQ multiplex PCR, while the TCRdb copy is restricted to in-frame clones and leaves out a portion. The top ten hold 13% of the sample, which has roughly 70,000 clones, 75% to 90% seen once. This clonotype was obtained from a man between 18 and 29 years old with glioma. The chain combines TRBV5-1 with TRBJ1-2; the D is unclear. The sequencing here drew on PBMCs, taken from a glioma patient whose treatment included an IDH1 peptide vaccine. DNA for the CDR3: TGCGCCAGCAGCCCGCGCCCTGAATTGGGGGGCTACACCTTC. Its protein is CASSPRPELGGYTF.